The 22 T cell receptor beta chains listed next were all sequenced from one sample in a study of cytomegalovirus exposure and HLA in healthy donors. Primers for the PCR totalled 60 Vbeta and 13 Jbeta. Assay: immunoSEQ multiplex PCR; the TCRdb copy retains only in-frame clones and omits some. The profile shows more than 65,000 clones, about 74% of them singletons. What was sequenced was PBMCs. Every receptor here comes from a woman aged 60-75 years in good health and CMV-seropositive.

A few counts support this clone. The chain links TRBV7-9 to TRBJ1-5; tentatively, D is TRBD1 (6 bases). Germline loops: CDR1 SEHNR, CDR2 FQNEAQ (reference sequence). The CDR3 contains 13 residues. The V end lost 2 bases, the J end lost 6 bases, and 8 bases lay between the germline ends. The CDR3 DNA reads TGTGCCAGCAGCTTAACAGGGATTCAGCCCCAGCATTTT. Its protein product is CASSLTGIQPQHF.

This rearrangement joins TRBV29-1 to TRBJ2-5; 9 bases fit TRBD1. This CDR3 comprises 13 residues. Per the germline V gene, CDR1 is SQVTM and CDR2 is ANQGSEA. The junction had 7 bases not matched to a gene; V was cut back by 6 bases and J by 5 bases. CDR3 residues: CSVPRTGEETQYF. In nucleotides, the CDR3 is TGCAGCGTCCCGAGGACAGGGGAGGAGACCCAGTACTTC.

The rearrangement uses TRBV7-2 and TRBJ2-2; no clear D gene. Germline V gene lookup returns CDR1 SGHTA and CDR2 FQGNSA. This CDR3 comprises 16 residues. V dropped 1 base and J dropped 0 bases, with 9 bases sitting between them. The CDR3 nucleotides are TGTGCCAGCAGCTTAGGCCTTGCGGCGAACACCGGGGAGCTGTTTTTT. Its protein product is CASSLGLAANTGELFF.

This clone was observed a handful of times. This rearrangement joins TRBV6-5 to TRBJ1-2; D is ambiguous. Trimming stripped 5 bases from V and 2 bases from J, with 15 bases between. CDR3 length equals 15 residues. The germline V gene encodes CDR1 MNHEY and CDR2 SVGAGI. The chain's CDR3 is CASSPRGKGNYGYTF. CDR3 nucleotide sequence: TGTGCCAGCAGTCCGAGAGGGAAAGGGAACTATGGCTACACCTTC.

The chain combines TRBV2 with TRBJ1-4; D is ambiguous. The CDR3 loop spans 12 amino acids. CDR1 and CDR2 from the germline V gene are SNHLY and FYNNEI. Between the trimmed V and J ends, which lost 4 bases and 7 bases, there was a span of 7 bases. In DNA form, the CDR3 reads TGTGCCAGCAGTGTAATCCGTGAAAAACTGTTTTTT. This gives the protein CASSVIREKLFF.

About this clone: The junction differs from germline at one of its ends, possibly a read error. This chain's CDR3 is CASSPGRLAGGNTGELFF. The CDR3 DNA sequence: TGTGCTAGCAGCCCAGGGCGACTAGCGGGGGGGAACACCGGGGAGCTGTTTTTT. The chain uses TRBV7-7 and TRBJ2-2, with 13 bases identical to TRBD2. The CDR3 contains 18 residues. Germline V gives CDR1 SSHAT, CDR2 FNYEAQ (reference sequence).

Written as DNA, the CDR3 is TGTGCCAGCAGTGAATTTGCGGGAGGCAGTGAGACCCAGTACTTC. Its translation is CASSEFAGGSETQYF. The chain employs TRBV25-1 and TRBJ2-5; 8 bases agree with TRBD2. Germline CDR1 reads MGHDK; CDR2 reads SYGVNS. V lost 1 base, J lost 5 bases, and 6 bases stayed unmatched. This CDR3 is 15 amino acids long.

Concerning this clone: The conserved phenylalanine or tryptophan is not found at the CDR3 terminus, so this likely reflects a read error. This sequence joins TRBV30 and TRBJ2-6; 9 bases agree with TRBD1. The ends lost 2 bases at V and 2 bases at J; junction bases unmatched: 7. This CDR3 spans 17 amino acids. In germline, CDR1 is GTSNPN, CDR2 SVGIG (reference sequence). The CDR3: CAWSLGTGTAGANVLTV. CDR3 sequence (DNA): TGTGCCTGGAGTCTTGGGACAGGGACCGCTGGGGCCAACGTCCTGACTGTC.

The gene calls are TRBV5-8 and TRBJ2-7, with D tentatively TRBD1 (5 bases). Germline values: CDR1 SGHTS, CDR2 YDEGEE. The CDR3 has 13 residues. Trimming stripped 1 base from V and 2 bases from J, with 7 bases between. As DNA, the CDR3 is TGTGCCAGCAGCTTGAGGGGAACCTACGAGCAGTACTTC. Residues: CASSLRGTYEQYF.

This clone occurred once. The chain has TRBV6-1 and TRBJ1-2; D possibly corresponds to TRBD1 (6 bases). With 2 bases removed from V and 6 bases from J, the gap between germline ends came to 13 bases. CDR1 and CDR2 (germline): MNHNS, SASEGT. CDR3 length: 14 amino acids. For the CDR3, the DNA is TGTGCCAGCAGTGAACACGGGGGGGCTAATGGCTACACCTTC. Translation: CASSEHGGANGYTF.

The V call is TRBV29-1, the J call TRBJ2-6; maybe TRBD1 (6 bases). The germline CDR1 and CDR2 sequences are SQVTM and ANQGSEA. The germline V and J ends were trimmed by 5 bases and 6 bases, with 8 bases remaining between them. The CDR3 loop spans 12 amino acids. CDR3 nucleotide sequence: TGCAGCGTTCAGGGGACGGCCAACGTCCTGACTTTC. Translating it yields CSVQGTANVLTF.

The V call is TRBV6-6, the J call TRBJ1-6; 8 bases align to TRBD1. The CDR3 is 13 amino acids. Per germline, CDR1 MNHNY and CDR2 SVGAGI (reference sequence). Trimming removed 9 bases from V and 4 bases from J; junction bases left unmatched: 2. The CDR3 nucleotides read TGTGCCAGTCAGGGGGCATATAATTCACCCCTCCACTTT. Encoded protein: CASQGAYNSPLHF.

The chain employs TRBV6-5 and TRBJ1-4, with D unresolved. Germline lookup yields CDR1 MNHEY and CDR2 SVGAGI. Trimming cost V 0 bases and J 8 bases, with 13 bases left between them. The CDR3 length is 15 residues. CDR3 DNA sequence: TGTGCCAGCAGTTACTCGATCGGCGGATCCGAAAAACTGTTTTTT. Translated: CASSYSIGGSEKLFF.

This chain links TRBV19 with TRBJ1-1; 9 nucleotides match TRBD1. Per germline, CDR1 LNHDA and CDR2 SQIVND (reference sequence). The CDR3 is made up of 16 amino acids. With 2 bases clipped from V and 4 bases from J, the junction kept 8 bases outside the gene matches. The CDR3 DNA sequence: TGTGCCAGTAGTATAATAACAGGGGGCTTTAGCACTGAAGCTTTCTTT. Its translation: CASSIITGGFSTEAFF.

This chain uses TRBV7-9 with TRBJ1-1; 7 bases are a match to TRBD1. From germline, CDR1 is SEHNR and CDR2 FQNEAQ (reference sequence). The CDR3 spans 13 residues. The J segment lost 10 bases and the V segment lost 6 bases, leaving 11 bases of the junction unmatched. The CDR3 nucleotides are TGTGCCAGCAGTTCGGGACAGTTCCCGGGAGCTTTCTTT. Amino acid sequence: CASSSGQFPGAFF.

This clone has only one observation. The CDR3 DNA follows: TGCGCCAGCAGCTTAGAAAAAGGAATAGGCGGTGACTTAGAGACCCAGTACTTC. Its protein is CASSLEKGIGGDLETQYF. The J gene is TRBJ2-5, the V gene TRBV5-1; D is unclear. The CDR3 extends over 18 amino acids. The V end lost 2 bases, the J end lost 4 bases, and 24 bases lay between the germline ends. Germline V lookup: CDR1 SGHRS, CDR2 YFSETQ.

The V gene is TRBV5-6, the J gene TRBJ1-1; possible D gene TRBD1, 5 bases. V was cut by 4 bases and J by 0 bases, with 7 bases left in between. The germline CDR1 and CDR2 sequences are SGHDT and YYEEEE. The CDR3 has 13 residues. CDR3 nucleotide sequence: TGTGCCAGCAGCCGCAGGGTGAACACTGAAGCTTTCTTT. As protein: CASSRRVNTEAFF.

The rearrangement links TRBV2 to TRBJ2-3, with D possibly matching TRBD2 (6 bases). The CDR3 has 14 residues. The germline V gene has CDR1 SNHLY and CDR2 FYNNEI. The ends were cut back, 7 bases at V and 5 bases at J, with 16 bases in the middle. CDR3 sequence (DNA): TGTGCCAGCAACAACGGGGGAGTGGTAGATACGCAGTATTTT. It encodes CASNNGGVVDTQYF.

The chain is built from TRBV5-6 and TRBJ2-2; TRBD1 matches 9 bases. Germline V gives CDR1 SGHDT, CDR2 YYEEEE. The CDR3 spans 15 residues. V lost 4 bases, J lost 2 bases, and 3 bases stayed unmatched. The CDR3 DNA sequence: TGTGCCAGCAGCGCGGGACAGGGAAACACCGGGGAGCTGTTTTTT. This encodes CASSAGQGNTGELFF.

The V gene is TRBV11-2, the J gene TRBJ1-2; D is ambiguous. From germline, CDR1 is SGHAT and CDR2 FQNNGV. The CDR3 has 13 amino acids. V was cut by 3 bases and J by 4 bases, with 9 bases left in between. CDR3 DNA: TGTGCCAGCAGCTTTGCGGCAAGCTATGGCTACACCTTC. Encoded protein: CASSFAASYGYTF.

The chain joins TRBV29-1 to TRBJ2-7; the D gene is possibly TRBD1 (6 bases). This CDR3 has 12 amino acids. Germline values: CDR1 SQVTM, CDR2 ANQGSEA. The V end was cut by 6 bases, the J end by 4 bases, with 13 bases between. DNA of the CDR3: TGCAGCGTAGCCGGGACACCTTACGAGCAGTACTTC. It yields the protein CSVAGTPYEQYF.

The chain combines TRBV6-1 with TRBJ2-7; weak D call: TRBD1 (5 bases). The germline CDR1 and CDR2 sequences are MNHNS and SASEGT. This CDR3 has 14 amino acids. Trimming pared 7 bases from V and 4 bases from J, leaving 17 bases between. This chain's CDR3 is CASIRQSGVYEQYF. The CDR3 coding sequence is TGTGCCAGCATTAGACAGTCTGGTGTTTACGAGCAGTACTTC.